Described below is a single T cell receptor beta chain sequence and its context. What it binds is unknown. The germline V gene encodes CDR1 SQVTM and CDR2 ANQGSEA. Trimming removed 6 bases from V and 4 bases from J, with 15 bases in between. This CDR3 has 13 residues. This entry is derived from a study of early stage breast cancer tumors. Broader study findings: Commonly generated sequences made up most enriched TCRB sequences shared between patients. Unsorted bulk genomic DNA sequencing lacked pairing and functional marker data.

Measured with immunoSEQ multiplex PCR; TCRdb has only the in-frame clones, and not every one. The sample has tens of thousands of clones, approximately 84% seen once. The sequenced material came from blood. This TCR derives from a person aged 45-60 years with breast cancer. V usage is TRBV29-1 and J usage is TRBJ1-2, with TRBD1 as a possible D gene (6 bases). Written as DNA, the CDR3 is TGCAGCGTGGCCCGTCAGGGGCCCTATGGCTACACCTTC. Its translation is CSVARQGPYGYTF.